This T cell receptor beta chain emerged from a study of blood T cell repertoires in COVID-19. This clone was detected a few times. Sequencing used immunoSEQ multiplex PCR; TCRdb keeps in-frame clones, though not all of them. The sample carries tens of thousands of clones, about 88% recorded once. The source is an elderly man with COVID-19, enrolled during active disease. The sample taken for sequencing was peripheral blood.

CDR3 bases: TGTGCCAGCAGCTTGGGGCTTCTTTCCATTGAAGCTTTCTTT. This codes for CASSLGLLSIEAFF. This sequence joins TRBV5-4 and TRBJ1-1; no reliable D call. Trimming cost V 0 bases and J 7 bases, with 13 bases left between them. In germline, CDR1 is SGHNT, CDR2 YYREEE (reference sequence). The CDR3 is 14 amino acids.